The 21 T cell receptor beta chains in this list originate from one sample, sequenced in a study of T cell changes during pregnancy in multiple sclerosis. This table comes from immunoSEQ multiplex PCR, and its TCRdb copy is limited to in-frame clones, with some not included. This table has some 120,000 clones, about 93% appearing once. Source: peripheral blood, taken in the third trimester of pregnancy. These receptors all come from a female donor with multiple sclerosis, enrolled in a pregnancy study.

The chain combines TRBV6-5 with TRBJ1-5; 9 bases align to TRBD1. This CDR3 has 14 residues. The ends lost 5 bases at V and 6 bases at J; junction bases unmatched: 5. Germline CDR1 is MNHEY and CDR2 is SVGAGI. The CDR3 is CASSRDRETQPQHF. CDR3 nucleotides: TGTGCCAGCAGTCGGGACAGGGAGACTCAGCCCCAGCATTTT.

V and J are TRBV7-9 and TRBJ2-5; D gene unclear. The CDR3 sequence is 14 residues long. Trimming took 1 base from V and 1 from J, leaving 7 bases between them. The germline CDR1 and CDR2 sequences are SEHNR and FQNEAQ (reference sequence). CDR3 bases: TGTGCCAGCAGCTTAGGCAAAGCCCAAGAGACCCAGTACTTC. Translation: CASSLGKAQETQYF. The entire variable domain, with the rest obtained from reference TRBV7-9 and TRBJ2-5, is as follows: DTGVSQNPRHKITKRGQNVTFRCDPISEHNRLYWYRQTLGQGPEFLTYFQNEAQLEKSRLLSDRFSAERPKGSFSTLEIQRTEQGDSAMYLCASSLGKAQETQYFGPGTRLLVL.

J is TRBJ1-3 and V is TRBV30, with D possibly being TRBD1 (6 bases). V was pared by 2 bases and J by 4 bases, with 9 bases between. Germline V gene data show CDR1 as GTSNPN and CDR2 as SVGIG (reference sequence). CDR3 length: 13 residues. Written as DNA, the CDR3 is TGTGCCTGGAGTTCAGGGGTCGGAAACACCATATATTTT. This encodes CAWSSGVGNTIYF. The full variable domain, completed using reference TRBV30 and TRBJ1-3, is SQTIHQWPATLVQPVGSPLSLECTVEGTSNPNLYWYRQAAGRGLQLLFYSVGIGQISSEVPQNLSASRPQDRQFILSSKKLLLSDSGFYLCAWSSGVGNTIYFGEGSWLTVV.

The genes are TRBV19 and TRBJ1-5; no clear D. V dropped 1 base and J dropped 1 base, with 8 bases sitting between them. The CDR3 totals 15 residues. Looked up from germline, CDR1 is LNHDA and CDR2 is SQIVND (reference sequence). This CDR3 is CASSIALRSNQPQHF. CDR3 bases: TGTGCCAGTAGTATAGCACTCAGGAGCAATCAGCCCCAGCATTTT.

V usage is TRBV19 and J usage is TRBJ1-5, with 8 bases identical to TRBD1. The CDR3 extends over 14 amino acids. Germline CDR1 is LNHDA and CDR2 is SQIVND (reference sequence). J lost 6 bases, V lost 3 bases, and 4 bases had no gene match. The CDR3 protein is CASSMDRASQPQHF. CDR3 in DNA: TGTGCCAGTAGTATGGACAGGGCAAGTCAGCCCCAGCATTTT.

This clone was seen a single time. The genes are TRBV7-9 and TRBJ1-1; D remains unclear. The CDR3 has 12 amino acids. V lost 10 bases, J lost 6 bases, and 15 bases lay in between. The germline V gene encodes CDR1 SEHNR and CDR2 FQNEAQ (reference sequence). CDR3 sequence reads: CATEGGRAEAFF. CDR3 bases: TGTGCCACCGAAGGCGGGCGCGCTGAAGCTTTCTTT.

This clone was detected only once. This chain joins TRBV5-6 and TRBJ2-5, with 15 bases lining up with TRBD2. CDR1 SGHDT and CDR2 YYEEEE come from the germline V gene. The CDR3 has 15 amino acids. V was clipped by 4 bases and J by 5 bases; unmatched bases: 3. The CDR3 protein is CASSGTSGGRETQYF. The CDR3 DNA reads TGTGCCAGCAGCGGGACTAGCGGGGGGCGGGAGACCCAGTACTTC.

The DNA for the CDR3 is TGCAGCGTTGTTACAGGGTCCTCCTACGAGCAGTACTTC. Translation gives CSVVTGSSYEQYF. This sequence joins TRBV29-1 and TRBJ2-7, with a weak D call TRBD1 (6 bases). This CDR3 spans 13 amino acids. Trimming stripped 4 bases from V and 0 bases from J, with 10 bases between. Germline loops: CDR1 SQVTM, CDR2 ANQGSEA.

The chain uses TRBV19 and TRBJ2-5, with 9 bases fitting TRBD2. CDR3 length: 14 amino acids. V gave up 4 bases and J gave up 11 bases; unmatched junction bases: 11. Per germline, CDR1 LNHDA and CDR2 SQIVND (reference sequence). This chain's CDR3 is CASSTPGLAPIQYF. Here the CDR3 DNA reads TGTGCCAGTAGTACACCGGGACTAGCACCGATTCAGTACTTC. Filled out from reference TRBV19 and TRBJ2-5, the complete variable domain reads DGGITQSPKYLFRKEGQNVTLSCEQNLNHDAMYWYRQDPGQGLRLIYYSQIVNDFQKGDIAEGYSVSREKKESFPLTVTSAQKNPTAFYLCASSTPGLAPIQYFGPGTRLLVL.

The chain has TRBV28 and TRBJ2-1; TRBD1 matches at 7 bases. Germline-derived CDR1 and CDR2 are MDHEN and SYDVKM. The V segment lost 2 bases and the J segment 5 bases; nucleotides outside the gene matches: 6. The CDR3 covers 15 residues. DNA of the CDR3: TGTGCCAGCAGTTTAGACAGGGTGAACCACAATGAGCAGTTCTTC. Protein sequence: CASSLDRVNHNEQFF.

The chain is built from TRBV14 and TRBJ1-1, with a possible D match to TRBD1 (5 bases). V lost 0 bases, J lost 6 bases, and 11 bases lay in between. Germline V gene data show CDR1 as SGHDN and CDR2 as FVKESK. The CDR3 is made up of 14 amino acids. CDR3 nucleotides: TGTGCCAGCAGCCAAGAACTGGGGGGTCCTGAAGCTTTCTTT. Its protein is CASSQELGGPEAFF.

CDR3 in DNA: TGTGCCAGCAGTCACGGGAAGGGCACTGAAGCTTTCTTT. The encoded protein is CASSHGKGTEAFF. V and J are TRBV27 and TRBJ1-1; D unclear. Germline V CDR1 and CDR2: MNHEY, SMNVEV (reference sequence). With 5 bases removed from V and 4 bases from J, the gap between germline ends came to 11 bases. This CDR3 is 13 amino acids long.

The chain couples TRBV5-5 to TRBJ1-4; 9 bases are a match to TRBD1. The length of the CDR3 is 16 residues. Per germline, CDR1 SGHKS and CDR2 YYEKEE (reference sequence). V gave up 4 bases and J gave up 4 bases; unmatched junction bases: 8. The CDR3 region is CASSRAQGALNEKLFF. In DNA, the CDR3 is TGTGCCAGCAGCCGAGCACAGGGGGCCCTTAATGAAAAACTGTTTTTT. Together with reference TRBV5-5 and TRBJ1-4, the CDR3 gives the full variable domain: DAGVTQSPTHLIKTRGQQVTLRCSPISGHKSVSWYQQVLGQGPQFIFQYYEKEERGRGNFPDRFSARQFPNYSSELNVNALLLGDSALYLCASSRAQGALNEKLFFGSGTQLSVL.

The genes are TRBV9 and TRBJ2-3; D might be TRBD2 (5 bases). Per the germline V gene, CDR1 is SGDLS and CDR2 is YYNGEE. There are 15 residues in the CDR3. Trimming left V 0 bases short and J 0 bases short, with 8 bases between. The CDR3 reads CASSVGGGSTDTQYF. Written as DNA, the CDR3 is TGTGCCAGCAGCGTAGGTGGCGGGAGCACAGATACGCAGTATTTT.

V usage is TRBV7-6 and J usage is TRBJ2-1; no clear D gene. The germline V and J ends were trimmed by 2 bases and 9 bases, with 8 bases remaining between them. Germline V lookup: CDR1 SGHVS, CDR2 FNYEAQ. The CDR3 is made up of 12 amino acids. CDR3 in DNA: TGTGCCAGCAGCTTACTGGCCCGTGAGCAGTTCTTC. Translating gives CASSLLAREQFF.

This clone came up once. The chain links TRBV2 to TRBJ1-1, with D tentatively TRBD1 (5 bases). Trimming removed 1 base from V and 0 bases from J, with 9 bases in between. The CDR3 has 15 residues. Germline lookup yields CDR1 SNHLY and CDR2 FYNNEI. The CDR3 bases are TGTGCCAGCAGTGAAGGGGGCAGGGTGAACACTGAAGCTTTCTTT. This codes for CASSEGGRVNTEAFF.

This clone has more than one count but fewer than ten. The CDR3 reads CASSGPEAFF. As DNA, the CDR3 is TGTGCCAGCTCAGGTCCGGAGGCTTTCTTT. The chain carries TRBV18 and TRBJ1-1; no clear D. The germline gives CDR1 KGHSH, CDR2 LQKENI. The CDR3 is 10 amino acids. V was cut by 5 bases and J by 11 bases, with 9 bases left in between.

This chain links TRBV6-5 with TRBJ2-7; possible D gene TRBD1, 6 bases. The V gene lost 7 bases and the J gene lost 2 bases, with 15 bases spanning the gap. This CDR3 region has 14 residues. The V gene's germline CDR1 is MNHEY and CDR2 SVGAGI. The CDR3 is CASTPDRKTYEQYF. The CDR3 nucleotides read TGTGCCAGCACCCCGGACAGAAAAACCTACGAGCAGTACTTC.

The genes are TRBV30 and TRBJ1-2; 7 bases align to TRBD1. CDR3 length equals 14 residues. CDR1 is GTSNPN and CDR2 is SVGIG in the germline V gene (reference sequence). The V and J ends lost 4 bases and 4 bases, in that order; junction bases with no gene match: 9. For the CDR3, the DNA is TGTGCCTGGATGACAGGGCCCGCAGTCTATGGCTACACCTTC. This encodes CAWMTGPAVYGYTF.

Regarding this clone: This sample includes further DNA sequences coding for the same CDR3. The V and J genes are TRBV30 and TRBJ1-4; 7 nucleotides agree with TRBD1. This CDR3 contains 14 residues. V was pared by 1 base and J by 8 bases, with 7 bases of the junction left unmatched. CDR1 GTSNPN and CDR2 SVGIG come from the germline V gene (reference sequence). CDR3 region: CAWSGRGAGEKLFF. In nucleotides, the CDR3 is TGTGCCTGGAGTGGCAGGGGGGCTGGCGAAAAACTGTTTTTT.

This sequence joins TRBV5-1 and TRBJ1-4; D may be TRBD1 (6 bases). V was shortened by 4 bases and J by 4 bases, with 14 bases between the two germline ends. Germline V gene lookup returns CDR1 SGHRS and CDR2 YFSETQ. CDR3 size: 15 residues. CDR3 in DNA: TGCGCCAGCAGCGTTAACAGGGACCTTAATGAAAAACTGTTTTTT. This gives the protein CASSVNRDLNEKLFF.